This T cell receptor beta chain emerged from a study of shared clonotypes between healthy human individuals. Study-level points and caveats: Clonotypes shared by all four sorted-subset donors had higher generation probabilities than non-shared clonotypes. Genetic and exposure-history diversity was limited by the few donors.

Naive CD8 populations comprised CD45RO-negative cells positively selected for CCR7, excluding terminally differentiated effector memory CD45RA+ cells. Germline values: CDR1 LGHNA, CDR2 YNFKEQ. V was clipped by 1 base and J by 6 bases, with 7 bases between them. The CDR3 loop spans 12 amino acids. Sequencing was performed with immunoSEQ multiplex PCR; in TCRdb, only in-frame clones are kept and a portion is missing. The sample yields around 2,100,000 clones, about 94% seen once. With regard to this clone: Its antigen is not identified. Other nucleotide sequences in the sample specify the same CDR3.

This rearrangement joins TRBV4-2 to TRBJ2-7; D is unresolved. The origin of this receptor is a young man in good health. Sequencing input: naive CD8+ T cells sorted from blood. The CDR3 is CASSQGEGEQYF. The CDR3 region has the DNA TGTGCCAGCAGCCAAGGGGAAGGCGAGCAGTACTTC.